A selection of T cell receptor beta chains follows, all from one sample in a study of cytomegalovirus exposure and HLA in healthy donors. Assay used: immunoSEQ multiplex PCR; TCRdb lists only in-frame clones, some missing. The table lists 150,000 to 200,000 clones, roughly 80% of them singletons. The sequencing sample was made of PBMCs. The receptor source for this set is a male donor in good health and CMV-seronegative. Both conserved end residues are part of each CDR3. The D gene is left open where the match is weak. The size field is filled for only some rows; it gives once, few, many or a size class.

V: TRBV19; J: TRBJ2-4; size: .; D: .; CDR3: CASSIVGQKNIQYF; DNA: TGTGCCAGTAGTATTGTGGGACAAAAAAACATTCAGTACTTC
V: TRBV4-1; J: TRBJ2-3; size: .; D: .; CDR3: CASSGPDTQYF; DNA: TGCGCCAGCAGCGGGCCAGATACGCAGTATTTT
V: TRBV2; J: TRBJ2-6; size: few; D: .; CDR3: CASSTGLRGSGANVLTF; DNA: TGTGCCAGCAGTACAGGGCTCCGCGGCTCTGGGGCCAACGTCCTGACTTTC
V: TRBV13; J: TRBJ2-4; size: .; D: .; CDR3: CASSLGGGLAKNIQYF; DNA: TGTGCCAGCAGCTTAGGGGGCGGGTTAGCCAAAAACATTCAGTACTTC
V: TRBV5-1; J: TRBJ2-2; size: .; D: TRBD2; CDR3: CASSFRTSSNTGELFF; DNA: TGCGCCAGCAGCTTCCGGACTAGTTCGAACACCGGGGAGCTGTTTTTT
V: TRBV28; J: TRBJ2-5; size: once; D: .; CDR3: CASSSQGSKTQYF; DNA: TGTGCCAGCAGTTCGCAGGGTTCGAAGACCCAGTACTTC
V: TRBV6-1; J: TRBJ2-2; size: .; D: TRBD1; CDR3: CASSGDRASNTGELFF; DNA: TGTGCCAGCAGTGGGGACAGGGCCTCGAACACCGGGGAGCTGTTTTTT
V: TRBV6-6; J: TRBJ2-7; size: few; D: .; CDR3: CASSYSGDEQYF; DNA: TGTGCCAGCAGTTACTCCGGGGACGAGCAGTACTTC
V: TRBV5-1; J: TRBJ2-7; size: .; D: .; CDR3: CASRLLYEQYF; DNA: TGCGCCAGCAGACTCCTCTACGAGCAGTACTTC
V: TRBV19; J: TRBJ1-6; size: .; D: TRBD1; CDR3: CASSMGGTVSSPLHF; DNA: TGTGCCAGTAGTATGGGTGGGACAGTCTCTTCACCCCTCCACTTT
V: TRBV6-1; J: TRBJ2-7; size: .; D: .; CDR3: CASSTNSGRSYEQYF; DNA: TGTGCCAGCTCCACCAACTCAGGGAGGTCCTACGAGCAGTACTTC